This T cell receptor (beta chain) was identified during a study of response to subunit inactivated influenza vaccine. Trimming removed 2 bases at V and 0 bases at J, with 10 bases between. This CDR3 has 15 amino acids. Via MiXCR, TCRdb re-called the RT-PCR reads, giving one row per CDR3 protein. The sample consists of 560,000 or so distinct CDR3 sequences, around 8% of them appearing once. On this clonotype: The antigen is unknown.

The study, taken as a whole, reports: It was the authors' suggestion that each seasonal influenza vaccination recruits few new T cells.

The specimen comprised PBMCs from blood, sampled around 25 months after vaccination. This sequence was found in a man between 50 and 69 years old who received an inactivated influenza vaccine. The chain combines TRBV12-3 or TRBV12-4 with TRBJ2-5; tentative D call: TRBD1 (6 bases). The CDR3 nucleotides are TGTGCCAGCAGTTTAAGACAGGTGGACCAAGAGACCCAGTACTTC. Amino acids: CASSLRQVDQETQYF.